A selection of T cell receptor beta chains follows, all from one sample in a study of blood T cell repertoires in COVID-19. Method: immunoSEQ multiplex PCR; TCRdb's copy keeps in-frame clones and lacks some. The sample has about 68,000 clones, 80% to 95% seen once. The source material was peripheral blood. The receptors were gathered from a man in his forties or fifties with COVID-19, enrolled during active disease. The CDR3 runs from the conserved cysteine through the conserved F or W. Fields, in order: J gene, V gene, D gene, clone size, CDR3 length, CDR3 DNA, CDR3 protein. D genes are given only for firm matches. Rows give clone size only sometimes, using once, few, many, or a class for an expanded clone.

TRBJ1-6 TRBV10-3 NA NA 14 TGTGCCACGGGAGGTCAGGGCCATAATTCACCCCTCCACTTT CATGGQGHNSPLHF
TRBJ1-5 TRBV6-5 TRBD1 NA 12 TGTGCCAGCAGAGACAGGGATCAGCCCCAGCATTTT CASRDRDQPQHF
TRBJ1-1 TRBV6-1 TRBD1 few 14 TGTGCCAGCAGGGACAGGGGGCTGGACACTGAAGCTTTCTTT CASRDRGLDTEAFF
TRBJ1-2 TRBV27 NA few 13 TGTGCCGCCGGACGGACAGCCTTCTATGGCTACACCTTC CAAGRTAFYGYTF
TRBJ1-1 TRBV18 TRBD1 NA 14 TGTGCCAGCTCACCACGACAGGGTAACACTGAAGCTTTCTTT CASSPRQGNTEAFF
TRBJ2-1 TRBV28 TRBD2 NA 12 TGTGCCAGCAGTTTAGCGGGAGTCGAGCAGTTCTTC CASSLAGVEQFF
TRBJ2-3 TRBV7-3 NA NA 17 TGTGCCAGCAGCTCCGAAGCTGGGGGGGCCGGAACAGATACGCAGTATTTT CASSSEAGGAGTDTQYF
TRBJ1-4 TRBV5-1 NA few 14 TGCGCCAGCAGCATAACAGCGGTTAATGAAAAACTGTTTTTT CASSITAVNEKLFF
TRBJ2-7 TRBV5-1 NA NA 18 TGCGCCAGCAGCCCTACAACAAATATATTACGGGTATCCTACGAGCAGTACTTC CASSPTTNILRVSYEQYF
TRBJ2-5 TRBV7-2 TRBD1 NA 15 TGTGCCAGCAGCCCCGGGACAGGGCCACAAGAGACCCAGTACTTC CASSPGTGPQETQYF
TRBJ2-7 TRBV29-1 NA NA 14 TGCAGCGTTGAAACCCGACAGGCCGGGGGGGAGCAGTACTTC CSVETRQAGGEQYF
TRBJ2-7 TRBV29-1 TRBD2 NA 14 TGCAGCGTTGAAGATTCAGCGGGAGTCAACGAGCAGTACTTC CSVEDSAGVNEQYF
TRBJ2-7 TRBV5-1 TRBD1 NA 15 TGCGCCAGCAGCTTGGGCCCCGGGACAGCCTACGAGCAGTACTTC CASSLGPGTAYEQYF
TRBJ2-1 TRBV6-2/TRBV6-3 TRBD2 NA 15 TGTGCCAGCAGTCATGGGACTAGCGGGGGGGATGAGCAGTTCTTC CASSHGTSGGDEQFF
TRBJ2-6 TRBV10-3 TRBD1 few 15 TGTGCCATCAGCGGACAGGGGGTTGGGGCCAACGTCCTGACTTTC CAISGQGVGANVLTF
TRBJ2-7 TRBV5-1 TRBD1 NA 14 TGCGCCAGCAGCTTGAGGACAGGGGCCTATGAGCAGTACTTC CASSLRTGAYEQYF
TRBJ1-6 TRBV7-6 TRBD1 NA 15 TGTGCCAGCAGCTTGCGACAGGGTTCGAATTCACCCCTCCACTTT CASSLRQGSNSPLHF
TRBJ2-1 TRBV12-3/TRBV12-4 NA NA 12 TGTGCCAGCAGTCGTTCCTACAATGAGCAGTTCTTC CASSRSYNEQFF
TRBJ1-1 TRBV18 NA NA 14 TGTGCCAGCTTAGCGTTGGAGGGCCTCACTGAAGCTTTCTTT CASLALEGLTEAFF
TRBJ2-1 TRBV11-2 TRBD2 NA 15 TGTGCCAGCAGCTCCCTAGCGGGACTCTACAATGAGCAGTTCTTC CASSSLAGLYNEQFF
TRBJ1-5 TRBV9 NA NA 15 TGTGCCAGCAGCCCTGGGCTTGGACAGAATCAGCCCCAGCATTTT CASSPGLGQNQPQHF
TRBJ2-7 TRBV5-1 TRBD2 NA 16 TGCGCCAGCAGCCCGGACGGGCGGGAGGGCCTTGACGAGCAGTACTTC CASSPDGREGLDEQYF
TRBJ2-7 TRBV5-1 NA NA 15 TGCGCCAGCAGCTTCAACCAGGGGACGACCTACGAGCAGTACTTC CASSFNQGTTYEQYF
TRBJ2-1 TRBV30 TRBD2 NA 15 TGTGCCTGGAGTCTAGCGGGAGGGAACTACAATGAGCAGTTCTTC CAWSLAGGNYNEQFF
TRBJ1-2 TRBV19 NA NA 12 TGTGCCAGTAGCCTTACTAACTATGGCTACACCTTC CASSLTNYGYTF
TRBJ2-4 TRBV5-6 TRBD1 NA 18 TGTGCCAGCAGCAGCTTAAACGACAGGGGAGGTGTCAAAAACATTCAGTACTTC CASSSLNDRGGVKNIQYF
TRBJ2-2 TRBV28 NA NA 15 TGTGCCAGCAGTTTAGGCAGGGGAAGCACCGGGGAGCTGTTTTTT CASSLGRGSTGELFF
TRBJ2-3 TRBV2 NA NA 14 TGTGCCAGCAGTCGGAGCGTGGGCACAGATACGCAGTATTTT CASSRSVGTDTQYF
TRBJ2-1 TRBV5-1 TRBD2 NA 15 TGCGCCAGCAGCCCGGGGGGGGGCGCCTACAATGAGCAGTTCTTC CASSPGGGAYNEQFF
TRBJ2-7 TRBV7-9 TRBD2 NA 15 TGTGCCAGCAGCTTAGACCTCCCCCTCGGGGGGGAGCAGTACTTC CASSLDLPLGGEQYF
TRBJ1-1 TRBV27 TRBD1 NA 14 TGTGCCAGCAGTGACGGACAGGAGAACACTGAAGCTTTCTTT CASSDGQENTEAFF
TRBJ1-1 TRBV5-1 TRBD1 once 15 TGCGCCAGCAGGGGGACAGGGGGAAGGAACACTGAAGCTTTCTTT CASRGTGGRNTEAFF
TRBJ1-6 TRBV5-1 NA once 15 TGCGCCAGCAGCTTGGGAGGCTACGGGAATTCACCCCTCCACTTT CASSLGGYGNSPLHF
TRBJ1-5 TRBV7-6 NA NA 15 TGTGCCAGCAGCTTAGACTCGGGTAGCAATCAGCCCCAGCATTTT CASSLDSGSNQPQHF
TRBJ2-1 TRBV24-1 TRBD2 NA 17 TGTGCCACCAGGGATAACGGGAGGCCGGGAGGATACAATGAGCAGTTCTTC CATRDNGRPGGYNEQFF
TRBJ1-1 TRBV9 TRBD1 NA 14 TGTGCCAGCAGCCCCGGGACAGGGGTCGGTGAAGCTTTCTTT CASSPGTGVGEAFF
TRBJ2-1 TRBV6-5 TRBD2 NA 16 TGTGCCAGCAGTTATTTGAGCGGGAGGTCCTACAATGAGCAGTTCTTC CASSYLSGRSYNEQFF
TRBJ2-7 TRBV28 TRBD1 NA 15 TGTGCCAGCCGAGGGGAAGGGGACAGACCATACGAGCAGTACTTC CASRGEGDRPYEQYF
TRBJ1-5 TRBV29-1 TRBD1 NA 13 TGCAGCGCTACGACAGGGACGGGGCAGCCCCAGCATTTT CSATTGTGQPQHF
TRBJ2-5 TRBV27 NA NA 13 TGTGCCAGCAGTTTCCGGGGGCAAGAGACCCAGTACTTC CASSFRGQETQYF
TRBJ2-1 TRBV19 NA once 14 TGTGCCAGTAGTATAGTGGGCCAATACAATGAGCAGTTCTTC CASSIVGQYNEQFF
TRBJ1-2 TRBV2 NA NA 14 TGTGCCAGCAACTCTGCAGGGCTTAACTATGGCTACACCTTC CASNSAGLNYGYTF
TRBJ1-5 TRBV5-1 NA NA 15 TGCGCCAGCAGCTTGGAGGCGGGGGGGAATCAGCCCCAGCATTTT CASSLEAGGNQPQHF
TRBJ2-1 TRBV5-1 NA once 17 TGCGCCAGCAGCTTGGGGGCTAGCGCGGCCTTTTTCAATGAGCAGTTCTTC CASSLGASAAFFNEQFF
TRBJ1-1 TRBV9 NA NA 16 TGTGCCAGCAGCGTAGAGGCGGGCAGCTTCAACACTGAAGCTTTCTTT CASSVEAGSFNTEAFF
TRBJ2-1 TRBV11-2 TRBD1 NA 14 TGTGCCAGCAACCTCCTCCCGACAGGGATGGGGCAGTTCTTC CASNLLPTGMGQFF
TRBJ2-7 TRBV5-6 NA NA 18 TGTGCCAGCAGCTTCTCAAACACGACCCTACAGGACTCCTACGAGCAGTACTTC CASSFSNTTLQDSYEQYF
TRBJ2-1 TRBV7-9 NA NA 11 TGTGCCAGCAGCTTTCAGGGGAGATTGTTCTTC CASSFQGRLFF
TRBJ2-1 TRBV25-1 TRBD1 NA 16 TGTGCCAGCAGTGAAAACGTGGGCAGGGGGCGCAATGAGCAGTTCTTC CASSENVGRGRNEQFF
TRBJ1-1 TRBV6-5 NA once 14 TGTGCCAGCAGTTACTCTCAGGGGAACACTGAAGCTTTCTTT CASSYSQGNTEAFF
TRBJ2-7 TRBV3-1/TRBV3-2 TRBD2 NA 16 TGTGCCAGCAGCCAAGGACTAGCGGGAGGGTTCTACGAGCAGTACTTC CASSQGLAGGFYEQYF
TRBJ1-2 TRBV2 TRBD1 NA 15 TGTGCCAGCAGTAAGGCTCCCGGGACAGACTATGGCTACACCTTC CASSKAPGTDYGYTF
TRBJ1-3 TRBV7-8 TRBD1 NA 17 TGTGCCAGCAGCGCGCCGGGACAGAGGTACTCTGGAAACACCATATATTTT CASSAPGQRYSGNTIYF
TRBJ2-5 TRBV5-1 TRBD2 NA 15 TGCGCCAGCAGCCGTGGATTTAGCGGGGAAGAGACCCAGTACTTC CASSRGFSGEETQYF
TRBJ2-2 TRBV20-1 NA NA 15 TGCAGTGCTAGTCTAGCGCCAGATAACACCGGGGAGCTGTTTTTT CSASLAPDNTGELFF
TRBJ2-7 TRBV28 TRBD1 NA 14 TGTGCCAGCAGGGGACAGGGGAGCTCCTACGAGCAGTACTTC CASRGQGSSYEQYF
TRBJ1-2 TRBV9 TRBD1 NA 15 TGTGCCAGCAGCATTCAACCCGGGACAGGCTATGGCTACACCTTC CASSIQPGTGYGYTF
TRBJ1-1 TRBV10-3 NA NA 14 TGTGCCATCAGTCCTGACATAGGGAACACTGAAGCTTTCTTT CAISPDIGNTEAFF
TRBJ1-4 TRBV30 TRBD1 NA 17 TGTGCCTGGAGTGTAAAGGGACAGGGGTACTATAATGAAAAACTGTTTTTT CAWSVKGQGYYNEKLFF
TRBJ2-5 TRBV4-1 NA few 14 TGCGCCAGCAGCCCCCAGAAGGGGCGGGAGACCCAGTACTTC CASSPQKGRETQYF